A single sample is the source of the 2 T cell receptor beta chains below, sequenced in a study of T-cell reconstitution after alpha-beta-depleted transplantation in children. Unique molecular identifiers were used to barcode this TCRbeta library. TCRdb processed the PCR reads anew with MiXCR; each CDR3 protein has one entry. The data show 120,000 to 150,000 distinct CDR3 sequences, around 9% seen once. This specimen was PBMCs, mostly from graft donor cells, taken 180 days after TCRalphabeta/CD19-depleted stem cell transplant. These receptors were obtained from a female patient aged 2-9 years who had a stem cell transplant for congenital amegakaryocytic thrombocytopenia, so the T cells may come from the graft donor.

In this sample, this clonotype turned up once. Possible read error: a much larger clone is one base away. This rearrangement joins TRBV12-3 or TRBV12-4 to TRBJ1-2; D uncertain. This CDR3 has 10 residues. The CDR3 DNA follows: TGTGCCAGCACCCGCAATGGCTACCCCTTC. It is translated as CASTRNGYPF.

This clonotype was counted at least ten times. The chain employs TRBV12-5 and TRBJ2-3; D gene unclear. The CDR3 totals 11 residues. Germline V lookup: CDR1 LGHNT, CDR2 FRNRAP. The V gene lost 3 bases and the J gene lost 4 bases, with 2 bases spanning the gap. DNA for the CDR3: TGTGCTAGTGGTTTCGCAGATACGCAGTATTTT. Its protein product is CASGFADTQYF.